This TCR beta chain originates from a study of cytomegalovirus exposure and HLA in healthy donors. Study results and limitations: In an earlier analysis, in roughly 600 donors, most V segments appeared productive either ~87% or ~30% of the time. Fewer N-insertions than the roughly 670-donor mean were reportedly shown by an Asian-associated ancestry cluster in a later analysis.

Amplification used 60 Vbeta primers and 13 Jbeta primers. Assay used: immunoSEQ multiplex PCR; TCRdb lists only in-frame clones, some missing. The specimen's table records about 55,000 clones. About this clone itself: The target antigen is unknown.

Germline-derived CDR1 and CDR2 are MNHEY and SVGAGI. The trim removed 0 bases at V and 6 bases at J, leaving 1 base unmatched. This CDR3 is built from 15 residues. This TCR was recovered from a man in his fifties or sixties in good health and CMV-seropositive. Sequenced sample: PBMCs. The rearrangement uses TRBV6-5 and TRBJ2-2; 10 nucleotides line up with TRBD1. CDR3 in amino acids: CASSYSGTGAGELFF. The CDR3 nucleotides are TGTGCCAGCAGTTACTCCGGGACAGGGGCCGGGGAGCTGTTTTTT.